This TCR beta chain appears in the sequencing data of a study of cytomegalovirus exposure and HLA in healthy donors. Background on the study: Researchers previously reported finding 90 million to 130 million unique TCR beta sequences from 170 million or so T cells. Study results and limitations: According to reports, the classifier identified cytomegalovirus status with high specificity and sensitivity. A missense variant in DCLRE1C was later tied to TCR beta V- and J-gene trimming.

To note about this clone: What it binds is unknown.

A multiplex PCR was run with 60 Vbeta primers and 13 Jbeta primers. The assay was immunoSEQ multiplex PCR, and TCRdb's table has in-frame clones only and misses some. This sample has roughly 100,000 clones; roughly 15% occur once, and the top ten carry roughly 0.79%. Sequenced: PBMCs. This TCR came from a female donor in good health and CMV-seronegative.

As DNA, the CDR3 is TGTGCCAGCAGTAGGCCGGACTATGAGCAGTTCTTC. It codes for CASSRPDYEQFF. This rearrangement joins TRBV6-5 to TRBJ2-1, with D possibly being TRBD2 (5 bases). The CDR3 is 12 residues long. Per germline, CDR1 MNHEY and CDR2 SVGAGI. V lost 5 bases and J 8 bases, leaving 10 bases between the germline ends.